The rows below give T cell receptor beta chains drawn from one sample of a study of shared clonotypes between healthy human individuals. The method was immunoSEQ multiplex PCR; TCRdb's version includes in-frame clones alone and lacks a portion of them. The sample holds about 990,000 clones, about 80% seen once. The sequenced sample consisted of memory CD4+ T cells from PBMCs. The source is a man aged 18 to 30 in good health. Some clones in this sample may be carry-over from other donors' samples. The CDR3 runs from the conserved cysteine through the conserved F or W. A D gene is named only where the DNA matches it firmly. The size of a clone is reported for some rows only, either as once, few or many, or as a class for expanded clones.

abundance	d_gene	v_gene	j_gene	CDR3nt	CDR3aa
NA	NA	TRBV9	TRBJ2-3	TGTGCCAGCAGTCAAACAGATACGCAGTATTTT	CASSQTDTQYF
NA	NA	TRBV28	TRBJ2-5	TGTGCCAGCAGCGGAGGGGGATCTACGGAGACCCAGTACTTC	CASSGGGSTETQYF
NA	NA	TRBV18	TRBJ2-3	TGTGCCAGCTCACCAGGCAGATTGGGCACAGATACGCAGTATTTT	CASSPGRLGTDTQYF
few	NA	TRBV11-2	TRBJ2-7	TGTGCCAGCAGCTTAGTATCCATATACTACGAGCAGTACTTC	CASSLVSIYYEQYF
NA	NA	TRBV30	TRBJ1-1	TGTGCCTGGAGTGGGATGGCGAACACTGAAGCTTTCTTT	CAWSGMANTEAFF
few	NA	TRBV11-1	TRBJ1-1	TGTGCCAGCGGATATCTTCCTGACACTGAAGCTTTCTTT	CASGYLPDTEAFF
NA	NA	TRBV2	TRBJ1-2	TGTGCCAGCACGGGGGATCTTAACTATGGCTACACCTTC	CASTGDLNYGYTF
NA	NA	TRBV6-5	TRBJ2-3	TGTGCCAGCAGTTATAAGTCTGGCCGCACAGATACGCAGTATTTT	CASSYKSGRTDTQYF
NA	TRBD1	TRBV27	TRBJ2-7	TGTGCCAGCAGTCGCGACAGGGGCTCCTACGAGCAGTACTTC	CASSRDRGSYEQYF
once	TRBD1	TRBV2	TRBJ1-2	TGTGCCAGCACCGAGGACAGGGGGCGCTACACCTTC	CASTEDRGRYTF
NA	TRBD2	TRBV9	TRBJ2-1	TGTGCCAGCAGCGTAGGTCTAGCGGGAGGGCTCATTGAGAATGAGCAGTTCTTC	CASSVGLAGGLIENEQFF
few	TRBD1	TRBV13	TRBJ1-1	TGTGCCAGCAGTCGACAGGGACTAACTGAAGCTTTCTTT	CASSRQGLTEAFF
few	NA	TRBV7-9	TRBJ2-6	TGTGCCATTCCACTCGGGAGACGACGTTCAGGAGGGGCCAACGTCCTGACTTTC	CAIPLGRRRSGGANVLTF
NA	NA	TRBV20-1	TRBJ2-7	TGCAGTGCTCCGCGGCCCTACGAGCAGTACTTC	CSAPRPYEQYF
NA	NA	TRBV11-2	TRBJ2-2	TGTGCCAGCAGCTTTGGACACACCGGGGAGCTGTTTTTT	CASSFGHTGELFF
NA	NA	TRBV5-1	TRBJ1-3	TGCGCCAGCAGCCAAACCGGCCCAAGACTTGGAAACACCATATATTTT	CASSQTGPRLGNTIYF
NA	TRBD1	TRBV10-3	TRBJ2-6	TGTGCCATCAGAAGCCTAGGACAGGGGGGCATCGCTGGGGCCAACGTCCTGACTTTC	CAIRSLGQGGIAGANVLTF
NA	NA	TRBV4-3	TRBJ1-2	TGCGCCAGCAGCCCAAGCGTAACCACCCCCTATGGCTACACCTTC	CASSPSVTTPYGYTF
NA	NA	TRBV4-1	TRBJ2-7	TGCGCCAGCAGCCAAGGGGGAGAGGGACACGAGCAGTACTTC	CASSQGGEGHEQYF
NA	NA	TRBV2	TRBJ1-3	TGTGCCAGCAGTGATGTAACCTTCAGGTACACCATATATTTT	CASSDVTFRYTIYF
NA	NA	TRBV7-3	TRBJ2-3	TGTGCCAGCAGCTTATTGGGGCCAAAGCAGGCAGATACGCAGTATTTT	CASSLLGPKQADTQYF
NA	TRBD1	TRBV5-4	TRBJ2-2	TGTGCCAGCAGCCCAGGGGGCGGCGGCGGGGAGCTGTTTTTT	CASSPGGGGGELFF
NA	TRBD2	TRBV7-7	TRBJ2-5	TGTGCCAGCAGCCGGACTAGCGGGGGATTACGCCAAGAGACCCAGTACTTC	CASSRTSGGLRQETQYF
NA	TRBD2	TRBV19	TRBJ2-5	TGTGCCAGTACCCCCCGCGGGGGGTGGGAGACCCAGTACTTC	CASTPRGGWETQYF
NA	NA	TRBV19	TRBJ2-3	TGTGCCAGTAGTATGAGGACAGATACGCAGTATTTT	CASSMRTDTQYF
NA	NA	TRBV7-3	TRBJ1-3	TGTGCCAGCAGCTTATACGGGCCAGGGGCCGGAAACACCATATATTTT	CASSLYGPGAGNTIYF
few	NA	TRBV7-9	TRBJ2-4	TGTGCCAGCAGCTCGGACACGGTGGCCAAAAACATTCAGTACTTC	CASSSDTVAKNIQYF
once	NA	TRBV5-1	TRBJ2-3	TGCGCCAGCAGCTTGGGAAACACGCCCACAGATACGCAGTATTTT	CASSLGNTPTDTQYF
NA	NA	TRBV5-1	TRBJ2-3	TGCGCCAGCAGCTTGGGACTAGGTGGAGATACGCAGTATTTT	CASSLGLGGDTQYF
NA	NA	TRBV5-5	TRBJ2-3	TGTGCCAGCAGCATCGGGACACGCGCTAGCACAGATACGCAGTATTTT	CASSIGTRASTDTQYF
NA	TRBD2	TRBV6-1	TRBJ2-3	TGTGCCAGCAGTGACGGGACTAGCGGTATCACAGATACGCAGTATTTT	CASSDGTSGITDTQYF
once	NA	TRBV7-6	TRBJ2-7	TGTGCCAGCAGCTTAGGGGGGATCCCGGTCTACGAGCAGTACTTC	CASSLGGIPVYEQYF
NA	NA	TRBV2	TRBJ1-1	TGTGCCAGCAGTGGGCCTCGGGGTCGTGGAACTGAAGCTTTCTTT	CASSGPRGRGTEAFF